A few counts support the clone carrying this T cell receptor (beta chain). This CDR3 contains 16 residues. Trimming cost V 1 base and J 2 bases; bases outside gene matches: 3. Germline assignment: CDR1 SGHAT and CDR2 FQNNGV. This specimen comes from a study of shared clonotypes between healthy human individuals. TCRdb keeps only in-frame clones here, not all; method: immunoSEQ multiplex PCR. This sample yields hundreds of thousands of clones, of which almost 95% are seen a single time; more than 20% belongs to the top ten. CD45RO-negative, CCR7-positively selected cells formed the naive CD8 fraction, excluding terminally differentiated effector memory CD45RA+ cells.

This clonotype was sampled from a man aged 25 to 45 in good health. The sequenced sample was naive CD8+ T cells sorted from blood. This chain joins TRBV11-2 and TRBJ2-7; 12 positions agree with TRBD2. In DNA form, the CDR3 reads TGTGCCAGCAGCTTAGCCCCTAGCGGGAGGGCCTACGAGCAGTACTTC. This gives the protein CASSLAPSGRAYEQYF.